This is a list of T cell receptor beta chains from one sample in a study of blood T cell repertoires in COVID-19. The protocol was immunoSEQ multiplex PCR, while the TCRdb copy is restricted to in-frame clones and leaves out a portion. There are 140,000 to 150,000 clones in the sample; around 88% occur only once, and 2.5% to 3% lies in the top ten. The specimen was peripheral blood. Source of these receptors: a man in his sixties with active or convalescent COVID-19. Both conserved end residues are part of each CDR3. D genes are given only for firm matches. For some rows the clone size is stated as once, few or many, or as a class when expanded; others skip it.

clone size,J gene,D gene,V gene,CDR3 protein,CDR3 DNA
.,TRBJ2-5,TRBD1,TRBV3-1/TRBV3-2,CASSQGQGGETQYF,TGTGCCAGCAGCCAAGGACAGGGTGGAGAGACCCAGTACTTC
.,TRBJ2-5,.,TRBV7-9,CASSPPLAGTETQYF,TGTGCCAGCAGCCCGCCTTTGGCGGGGACAGAGACCCAGTACTTC
once,TRBJ2-4,.,TRBV19,CASTPRAGIALAKNIQYF,TGTGCCAGTACTCCTCGTGCAGGGATAGCCTTAGCCAAAAACATTCAGTACTTC
.,TRBJ2-2,.,TRBV5-1,CASTRALHAGSNTGELFF,TGCGCCAGCACGAGAGCTCTACACGCGGGATCGAACACCGGGGAGCTGTTTTTT
.,TRBJ2-7,TRBD2,TRBV28,CASSFFSGREQYF,TGTGCCAGCAGTTTCTTTAGCGGGCGCGAGCAGTACTTC
.,TRBJ2-7,.,TRBV7-9,CASSFSGIEQYF,TGTGCCAGCAGCTTTTCTGGCATCGAGCAGTACTTC
.,TRBJ2-1,.,TRBV5-4,CASSPVQGYKFF,TGTGCCAGCAGCCCAGTACAGGGTTATAAGTTCTTC
.,TRBJ2-7,TRBD1,TRBV27,CASSSGQGRNEQYF,TGTGCCAGCAGTTCGGGACAGGGGAGGAACGAGCAGTACTTC
.,TRBJ2-5,.,TRBV21-1,CASSKGRTSGRRGWKETQYF,TGTGCCAGCAGCAAAGGACGTACTAGCGGGAGAAGAGGATGGAAAGAGACCCAGTACTTC
.,TRBJ1-6,.,TRBV25-1,CASSASLLYNSPLHF,TGTGCCAGCAGTGCGAGTCTTCTCTATAATTCACCCCTCCACTTT
.,TRBJ2-1,TRBD1,TRBV5-6,CASSLGGWDREFF,TGTGCCAGCAGCTTGGGGGGTTGGGACAGGGAGTTCTTC
.,TRBJ1-3,TRBD1,TRBV19,CASRDRFSGNTIYF,TGTGCCAGTAGGGACAGGTTCTCTGGAAACACCATATATTTT
.,TRBJ1-4,TRBD1,TRBV3-1/TRBV3-2,CASSQTGTGGYLEKLFF,TGTGCCAGCAGCCAAACCGGGACAGGGGGTTATTTGGAAAAACTGTTTTTT
once,TRBJ2-1,.,TRBV28,CASSLAGRNEQFF,TGTGCCAGCAGCCTTGCAGGTAGGAATGAGCAGTTCTTC
.,TRBJ2-7,TRBD1,TRBV7-2,CASSERQGAYEQYF,TGTGCCAGCAGCGAGAGACAGGGAGCCTACGAGCAGTACTTC
.,TRBJ2-5,TRBD2,TRBV28,CASSPTQGRTSGSVQTQYF,TGTGCCAGCAGTCCAACACAGGGGCGGACTAGCGGGAGTGTACAGACCCAGTACTTC
.,TRBJ1-4,TRBD1,TRBV27,CASSGQGVATNEKLFF,TGTGCCAGCAGTGGACAGGGCGTAGCAACTAATGAAAAACTGTTTTTT
.,TRBJ1-3,.,TRBV19,CASSRQGTGNTIYF,TGTGCCAGTAGTCGTCAGGGTACCGGAAACACCATATATTTT
.,TRBJ2-7,TRBD1,TRBV2,CASREDRVFDEQYF,TGTGCCAGCAGGGAAGACAGGGTGTTCGACGAGCAGTACTTC
.,TRBJ1-5,.,TRBV12-3/TRBV12-4,CASSSEGYQPQHF,TGTGCCAGCAGTTCGGAGGGCTATCAGCCCCAGCATTTT
.,TRBJ2-1,TRBD2,TRBV7-3,CASSRRLAVYNEQFF,TGTGCCAGCAGCCGTCGACTAGCGGTTTACAATGAGCAGTTCTTC
once,TRBJ2-3,.,TRBV15,CATSTRGGADTQYF,TGTGCCACCAGCACAAGGGGGGGGGCAGATACGCAGTATTTT
.,TRBJ1-5,.,TRBV2,CACRDTTNQPQHF,TGTGCCTGCCGGGACACTACGAATCAGCCCCAGCATTTT
.,TRBJ1-5,.,TRBV21-1,CASSPYPVGQQNQPQHF,TGTGCCAGCAGCCCATACCCCGTGGGACAGCAAAATCAGCCCCAGCATTTT
.,TRBJ1-2,.,TRBV18,CASSLDGYGYTF,TGTGCCAGCTCTCTTGACGGGTATGGCTACACCTTC
.,TRBJ2-1,TRBD2,TRBV24-1,CAVTDPGTSGGGGAYNEQFF,TGTGCCGTAACGGACCCCGGGACTAGCGGGGGGGGCGGGGCCTACAATGAGCAGTTCTTC
.,TRBJ1-5,.,TRBV28,CASSLLNQPQHF,TGTGCCAGCAGTTTGTTAAATCAGCCCCAGCATTTT
.,TRBJ2-1,.,TRBV7-2,CASSFDSSQTYNEQFF,TGTGCCAGCAGCTTCGACAGCTCACAGACCTACAATGAGCAGTTCTTC
.,TRBJ1-3,TRBD1,TRBV27,CASRGQGGNTIYF,TGTGCCAGCAGGGGACAGGGGGGAAACACCATATATTTT
.,TRBJ1-2,TRBD1,TRBV28,CASSLRGQGRGYTF,TGTGCCAGCAGTTTAAGGGGACAGGGCCGTGGCTACACCTTC
.,TRBJ1-2,.,TRBV4-2,CASSRAGEGPGYTF,TGTGCCAGCAGCCGCGCCGGGGAGGGGCCAGGCTACACCTTC
.,TRBJ1-1,.,TRBV2,CASSEALGTEAFF,TGTGCCAGCAGTGAAGCGCTCGGGACTGAAGCTTTCTTT
.,TRBJ1-3,.,TRBV7-8,CASSPQFGGAGNTIYF,TGTGCCAGCAGCCCCCAATTTGGAGGGGCTGGAAACACCATATATTTT
.,TRBJ2-7,.,TRBV6-5,CASSYSRGPYEQYF,TGTGCCAGCAGTTACTCGCGGGGGCCCTACGAGCAGTACTTC
.,TRBJ1-2,TRBD1,TRBV6-2/TRBV6-3,CASSYSTGQLSGYTF,TGTGCCAGCAGTTACTCGACGGGACAGCTCTCGGGCTACACCTTC
.,TRBJ1-6,.,TRBV12-3/TRBV12-4,CASKGPINSPLHF,TGTGCCAGCAAGGGGCCGATTAATTCACCCCTCCACTTT